Listed below are T cell receptor beta chains from one sample, sequenced in a study of blood T cell repertoires in COVID-19. Some clones are missing from TCRdb's copy, which holds only in-frame ones; the method was immunoSEQ multiplex PCR. The sample contains 100,000 to 120,000 clones, more than 80% of which appear only once. The sequenced material came from peripheral blood. These receptors originate from a woman in her sixties or seventies with acute or convalescent COVID-19. CDR3s include the opening cysteine and the closing phenylalanine or tryptophan. Each record gives: CDR3 DNA, CDR3 protein, clone size, V gene, CDR3 length, J gene, D gene. D genes are given only for firm matches. For some rows the clone size is stated as once, few or many, or as a class when expanded; others skip it.

CDR3 DNA: TGTGCCAGCAGCCAAGCTCTCGGGGGTGGCTACACCTTC; CDR3 protein: CASSQALGGGYTF; clone size: -; V gene: TRBV14; CDR3 length: 13; J gene: TRBJ1-2; D gene: -
CDR3 DNA: TGTGCCAGCAGCCGGGACAGGAGCTCCTACGAGCAGTACTTC; CDR3 protein: CASSRDRSSYEQYF; clone size: once; V gene: TRBV7-2; CDR3 length: 14; J gene: TRBJ2-7; D gene: TRBD1
CDR3 DNA: TGTGCCAGCAGCTTAGAATTCGCTATGAACACTGAAGCTTTCTTT; CDR3 protein: CASSLEFAMNTEAFF; clone size: -; V gene: TRBV11-1; CDR3 length: 15; J gene: TRBJ1-1; D gene: -
CDR3 DNA: TGTGCCAGCAGTTTAATGGGCAGTTCCTATTCACCCCTCCACTTT; CDR3 protein: CASSLMGSSYSPLHF; clone size: -; V gene: TRBV27; CDR3 length: 15; J gene: TRBJ1-6; D gene: -
CDR3 DNA: TGTGCCAGCAGCTTAGATCACGGGTCCTACAATGAGCAGTTCTTC; CDR3 protein: CASSLDHGSYNEQFF; clone size: -; V gene: TRBV11-2; CDR3 length: 15; J gene: TRBJ2-1; D gene: -
CDR3 DNA: TGTGCCATCAGTGGACTAGAAGAGACCCAGTACTTC; CDR3 protein: CAISGLEETQYF; clone size: -; V gene: TRBV10-3; CDR3 length: 12; J gene: TRBJ2-5; D gene: -
CDR3 DNA: TGTGCCAGCAGGGGACAGGGAGACAATCAGCCCCAGCATTTT; CDR3 protein: CASRGQGDNQPQHF; clone size: -; V gene: TRBV28; CDR3 length: 14; J gene: TRBJ1-5; D gene: TRBD1
CDR3 DNA: TGTGCCAGCAGCCAAGATACTTCGAGGGGCTACACCTTC; CDR3 protein: CASSQDTSRGYTF; clone size: -; V gene: TRBV3-1/TRBV3-2; CDR3 length: 13; J gene: TRBJ1-2; D gene: -
CDR3 DNA: TGTGCCAGCAGTTCCTTTCTAACCGGGACAGCCCTGAAGACCCAGTACTTC; CDR3 protein: CASSSFLTGTALKTQYF; clone size: -; V gene: TRBV28; CDR3 length: 17; J gene: TRBJ2-5; D gene: TRBD1
CDR3 DNA: TGCGCCAGCATGGAGGCAGGGAACACTGAAGCTTTCTTT; CDR3 protein: CASMEAGNTEAFF; clone size: -; V gene: TRBV5-1; CDR3 length: 13; J gene: TRBJ1-1; D gene: -
CDR3 DNA: TGTGCCAGCAGTTACATGCGGGAGGGCCAAAGTGAGCAGTTCTTC; CDR3 protein: CASSYMREGQSEQFF; clone size: -; V gene: TRBV6-2/TRBV6-3; CDR3 length: 15; J gene: TRBJ2-1; D gene: TRBD2
CDR3 DNA: TGCGCCAGCAGCCCGACAGGGTCGAACACTGAAGCTTTCTTT; CDR3 protein: CASSPTGSNTEAFF; clone size: -; V gene: TRBV4-1; CDR3 length: 14; J gene: TRBJ1-1; D gene: TRBD1
CDR3 DNA: TGTGCCATCAGTGAGTCGGTGATAGAAGAGACCCAGTACTTC; CDR3 protein: CAISESVIEETQYF; clone size: few; V gene: TRBV10-3; CDR3 length: 14; J gene: TRBJ2-5; D gene: -
CDR3 DNA: TGTGCCAGTAGTATTCTAGGACAGGGGACTGGATCACCCCTCCACTTT; CDR3 protein: CASSILGQGTGSPLHF; clone size: -; V gene: TRBV19; CDR3 length: 16; J gene: TRBJ1-6; D gene: TRBD1
CDR3 DNA: TGCAGCGTTTCAGCGGGTTCCGACGAGCAGTACTTC; CDR3 protein: CSVSAGSDEQYF; clone size: once; V gene: TRBV29-1; CDR3 length: 12; J gene: TRBJ2-7; D gene: -
CDR3 DNA: TGTGCCTGGAGCGACGGCAGGAAGGATTCACCCCTCCACTTT; CDR3 protein: CAWSDGRKDSPLHF; clone size: -; V gene: TRBV30; CDR3 length: 14; J gene: TRBJ1-6; D gene: -
CDR3 DNA: TGCGCCAGCAGCTCGTTTGGGCAGCTTGGAAACACCATATATTTT; CDR3 protein: CASSSFGQLGNTIYF; clone size: -; V gene: TRBV5-1; CDR3 length: 15; J gene: TRBJ1-3; D gene: -
CDR3 DNA: TGTGCCAGTACCAAGGGTCCGGGACAGGGTCCGAACACTGAAGCTTTCTTT; CDR3 protein: CASTKGPGQGPNTEAFF; clone size: -; V gene: TRBV19; CDR3 length: 17; J gene: TRBJ1-1; D gene: TRBD1
CDR3 DNA: TGTGCCAGCAGCAAACAGGGATTAAAGAACTATGGCTACACCTTC; CDR3 protein: CASSKQGLKNYGYTF; clone size: -; V gene: TRBV6-2/TRBV6-3; CDR3 length: 15; J gene: TRBJ1-2; D gene: -
CDR3 DNA: TGTGCTAGCAGCTTAACCAGGGGAGATACGCAGTATTTT; CDR3 protein: CASSLTRGDTQYF; clone size: -; V gene: TRBV7-7; CDR3 length: 13; J gene: TRBJ2-3; D gene: -
CDR3 DNA: TGCGCCAGCAGCCAAGGGTACATAGGACATTCAACTAATGAAAAACTGTTTTTT; CDR3 protein: CASSQGYIGHSTNEKLFF; clone size: -; V gene: TRBV4-3; CDR3 length: 18; J gene: TRBJ1-4; D gene: -
CDR3 DNA: TGTGCCATCAGTGAGAGGACAGGGGATGGCTACACCTTC; CDR3 protein: CAISERTGDGYTF; clone size: -; V gene: TRBV10-3; CDR3 length: 13; J gene: TRBJ1-2; D gene: TRBD1
CDR3 DNA: TGTGCCAGCAGTGACATAGCCAAAAACATTCAGTACTTC; CDR3 protein: CASSDIAKNIQYF; clone size: few; V gene: TRBV6-1; CDR3 length: 13; J gene: TRBJ2-4; D gene: -
CDR3 DNA: TGTGCCAGCAGCTTCAGGGGCGGGAGGCGGGCAGATACGCAGTATTTT; CDR3 protein: CASSFRGGRRADTQYF; clone size: -; V gene: TRBV7-9; CDR3 length: 16; J gene: TRBJ2-3; D gene: TRBD2
CDR3 DNA: TGTGCCAGAAGCTTGGCGAGGCAGGGTAGCACTGAAGCTTTCTTT; CDR3 protein: CARSLARQGSTEAFF; clone size: -; V gene: TRBV5-3; CDR3 length: 15; J gene: TRBJ1-1; D gene: -
CDR3 DNA: TGTGCCAGCAGCCTAACAGGGGCCGAGCAGTACTTC; CDR3 protein: CASSLTGAEQYF; clone size: -; V gene: TRBV28; CDR3 length: 12; J gene: TRBJ2-7; D gene: TRBD1
CDR3 DNA: TGTGCAAGTCGCTTAGCGCGCGTGTCCTTGTTGATAGCTAACGAGCAGTACTTC; CDR3 protein: CASRLARVSLLIANEQYF; clone size: -; V gene: TRBV12-2; CDR3 length: 18; J gene: TRBJ2-7; D gene: -
CDR3 DNA: TGTGCCAGCAGCCAAGGCCTGGGACTAGCGGGGGACAATGAGCAGTTCTTC; CDR3 protein: CASSQGLGLAGDNEQFF; clone size: -; V gene: TRBV3-1/TRBV3-2; CDR3 length: 17; J gene: TRBJ2-1; D gene: TRBD2
CDR3 DNA: TGTGCCAGCAGCGTAGCACAGGGGGCTGGAAACACCATATATTTT; CDR3 protein: CASSVAQGAGNTIYF; clone size: -; V gene: TRBV9; CDR3 length: 15; J gene: TRBJ1-3; D gene: TRBD1
CDR3 DNA: TGTGCCAGCAGCGGAGGACCGCATGCAACTAATGAAAAACTGTTTTTT; CDR3 protein: CASSGGPHATNEKLFF; clone size: few; V gene: TRBV7-9; CDR3 length: 16; J gene: TRBJ1-4; D gene: -
CDR3 DNA: TGTGCCAGCAGTTTGGACAGGGGAAATCAGCCCCAGCATTTT; CDR3 protein: CASSLDRGNQPQHF; clone size: -; V gene: TRBV6-5; CDR3 length: 14; J gene: TRBJ1-5; D gene: TRBD1
CDR3 DNA: TGCAGCGCTAACCCGGGACAGGGTATCTCCTACAATGAGCAGTTCTTC; CDR3 protein: CSANPGQGISYNEQFF; clone size: -; V gene: TRBV29-1; CDR3 length: 16; J gene: TRBJ2-1; D gene: TRBD1
CDR3 DNA: TGTGCCAGTAGTCTAACCTCAGGGTTGGGGCATCAGCCCCAGCATTTT; CDR3 protein: CASSLTSGLGHQPQHF; clone size: -; V gene: TRBV19; CDR3 length: 16; J gene: TRBJ1-5; D gene: -
CDR3 DNA: TGTGCCAGCAGCTATACAGGGGTTACTGAAGCTTTCTTT; CDR3 protein: CASSYTGVTEAFF; clone size: -; V gene: TRBV9; CDR3 length: 13; J gene: TRBJ1-1; D gene: TRBD1
CDR3 DNA: TGCGCCAGCAGCTTGTCGCCACTGCTCAATCAGCCCCAGCATTTT; CDR3 protein: CASSLSPLLNQPQHF; clone size: -; V gene: TRBV5-1; CDR3 length: 15; J gene: TRBJ1-5; D gene: -
CDR3 DNA: TGCAGCGTAGCGGGACAGGGGAGCAATCAGCCCCAGCATTTT; CDR3 protein: CSVAGQGSNQPQHF; clone size: once; V gene: TRBV29-1; CDR3 length: 14; J gene: TRBJ1-5; D gene: TRBD1
CDR3 DNA: TGTGCCTGGAGTGTAGGGAGTTTTGGAAACACCATATATTTT; CDR3 protein: CAWSVGSFGNTIYF; clone size: -; V gene: TRBV30; CDR3 length: 14; J gene: TRBJ1-3; D gene: -
CDR3 DNA: TGTGCCAGCAGTAGGGACAACTATGACTACACCTTC; CDR3 protein: CASSRDNYDYTF; clone size: once; V gene: TRBV2; CDR3 length: 12; J gene: TRBJ1-2; D gene: -
CDR3 DNA: TGTGCCAGCAGCCTCCGAACAGGAAGCTCTGGAAACACCATATATTTT; CDR3 protein: CASSLRTGSSGNTIYF; clone size: -; V gene: TRBV3-1/TRBV3-2; CDR3 length: 16; J gene: TRBJ1-3; D gene: -
CDR3 DNA: TGTGCCAGCAGTAAACAGGGTACGGTCGGTTCACCCCTCCACTTT; CDR3 protein: CASSKQGTVGSPLHF; clone size: -; V gene: TRBV25-1; CDR3 length: 15; J gene: TRBJ1-6; D gene: -
CDR3 DNA: TGCGCCAGCAGCTTCGGGACAGGAGGGGGCTATGGCTACACCTTC; CDR3 protein: CASSFGTGGGYGYTF; clone size: -; V gene: TRBV5-1; CDR3 length: 15; J gene: TRBJ1-2; D gene: TRBD1
CDR3 DNA: TGTGCCAGCAGTTACTTGGGGACAGGGGTTGGCTACACCTTC; CDR3 protein: CASSYLGTGVGYTF; clone size: -; V gene: TRBV6-6; CDR3 length: 14; J gene: TRBJ1-2; D gene: TRBD1
CDR3 DNA: TGTGCCAGCAGTCTTAGCGGGGGGGCAGGAATCGAGCAGTTCTTC; CDR3 protein: CASSLSGGAGIEQFF; clone size: -; V gene: TRBV7-2; CDR3 length: 15; J gene: TRBJ2-1; D gene: TRBD2
CDR3 DNA: TGTGCCAGCAGCTCCACCCGGGAGTCGAGCACAGATACGCAGTATTTT; CDR3 protein: CASSSTRESSTDTQYF; clone size: -; V gene: TRBV28; CDR3 length: 16; J gene: TRBJ2-3; D gene: -
CDR3 DNA: TGTGCCAGCAGCTTAGATGTAACTGGAAACACCATATATTTT; CDR3 protein: CASSLDVTGNTIYF; clone size: -; V gene: TRBV7-2; CDR3 length: 14; J gene: TRBJ1-3; D gene: -
CDR3 DNA: TGTGCCTGGAGTCCCCTAGCCAGCTACACTGAAGCTTTCTTT; CDR3 protein: CAWSPLASYTEAFF; clone size: -; V gene: TRBV30; CDR3 length: 14; J gene: TRBJ1-1; D gene: -